The source of this T cell receptor beta chain is a study of T cells and copy number aberrations in small-cell lung cancer. TCRdb's copy holds only in-frame clones and misses some; the assay was immunoSEQ multiplex PCR. The profile shows approximately 500 clones, 96% of them singletons. On this clone itself: Antigen unknown.

Study-wide results and caveats: Most clones, about 75-97.7%, were restricted to a single tumor region. Sequencing artifacts are a known risk, since all specimens were formalin-fixed paraffin-embedded.

The CDR3 is 15 residues long. V lost 4 bases to trimming and J lost 0 bases, with 13 bases between them. The germline CDR1 and CDR2 sequences are GTSNPN and SVGIG (reference sequence). Each donor had smoking or heavy second-hand smoke exposure. Three regions per formalin-fixed paraffin-embedded tumor block were collected using a grid approach. Sequenced material: tumor tissue. The chain combines TRBV30 with TRBJ1-3, with a possible D match to TRBD1 (6 bases). The sequence was obtained from a man between 50 and 59 years old with small cell lung cancer. CDR3 coding DNA: TGTGCCTGGACCGCCGGGGACACCTCTGGAAACACCATATATTTT. This codes for CAWTAGDTSGNTIYF.